A selection of T cell receptor beta chains follows, all from one sample in a study of Graves' ophthalmopathy and Graves' hyperthyroidism. In TCRdb, the multiplex PCR reads were re-called with MiXCR into one record per CDR3 protein. The data show hundreds of thousands of distinct CDR3 sequences, around a fifth seen once. The specimen was peripheral blood. Receptor source: a woman aged 18-29 years with stable Graves' hyperthyroidism. Some clones in this sample may be carry-over from other donors' samples. Both conserved end residues are part of each CDR3. The D gene is left open where the match is weak. The size field is filled for only some rows; it gives once, few, many or a size class.

TRBJ1-1,-,TRBV28,-,CASSLGPNRMNTEAFF,TGTGCCAGCAGTTTGGGGCCGAACAGGATGAACACTGAAGCTTTCTTT
TRBJ2-2,TRBD1,TRBV4-1,-,CASSLGPDRGMAGLFF,TGCGCCAGCAGCCTAGGGCCGGACAGGGGGATGGCCGGACTGTTTTTT
TRBJ2-5,TRBD2,TRBV29-1,many,CSVTSQWETQYF,TGCAGCGTGACTAGCCAGTGGGAGACCCAGTACTTC
TRBJ1-5,-,TRBV6-1,few,CASSELGQPQHF,TGTGCCAGCAGTGAACTTGGTCAGCCCCAGCATTTT
TRBJ2-6,-,TRBV5-1,-,CASDIGDSGANVLTF,TGCGCCAGCGACATAGGGGACTCTGGGGCCAACGTCCTGACTTTC
TRBJ2-2,-,TRBV15,many,CATSRVIANSGELFF,TGTGCCACCAGCAGAGTAATAGCGAATTCCGGGGAGCTGTTTTTT
TRBJ2-2,TRBD1,TRBV19,many,CASSTGTGVSGELFF,TGTGCCAGTAGTACCGGGACAGGGGTGTCGGGGGAGCTGTTTTTT
TRBJ1-6,-,TRBV7-9,many,CASSRDVSYNSPLHF,TGTGCCAGCAGCCGGGACGTCTCCTATAATTCACCCCTCCACTTT
TRBJ1-1,-,TRBV2,many,CASRAGREAFF,TGTGCCAGCAGGGCAGGGAGAGAAGCTTTCTTT
TRBJ1-2,TRBD1,TRBV6-1,many,CASRPGGSYGYTF,TGTGCCAGCAGGCCAGGGGGCAGCTATGGCTACACCTTC
TRBJ1-2,TRBD1,TRBV9,few,CASSAQSPGTGYGYTF,TGTGCCAGCAGCGCACAATCGCCCGGGACAGGGTATGGCTACACCTTC
TRBJ1-5,-,TRBV4-1,many,CASSQQGGNQPQHF,TGCGCCAGCAGCCAGCAGGGCGGCAATCAGCCCCAGCATTTT
TRBJ2-5,TRBD2,TRBV7-2,many,CASSQLSGGRAQYF,TGTGCCAGCAGCCAACTTAGCGGAGGGAGGGCCCAGTACTTC
TRBJ2-5,-,TRBV19,many,CASRSGAGETQYF,TGTGCCAGTAGGTCAGGGGCTGGTGAGACCCAGTACTTC
TRBJ2-7,-,TRBV6-1,many,CASRPGQGGHEQYF,TGTGCCAGCAGACCCGGACAGGGAGGGCACGAGCAGTACTTC
TRBJ2-4,-,TRBV3-1,once,CASSPLTGDGAKNIQYF,TGTGCCAGCAGCCCTCTGACAGGAGACGGGGCCAAAAACATTCAGTACTTC
TRBJ1-5,-,TRBV5-1,many,CASSLEGRNQPQHF,TGCGCCAGCAGCTTGGAAGGGAGGAATCAGCCCCAGCATTTT
TRBJ1-1,TRBD1,TRBV6-2/TRBV6-3,many,CASTVRGVLHTEAFF,TGTGCCAGCACCGTCAGGGGGGTGCTGCACACTGAAGCTTTCTTT
TRBJ1-1,-,TRBV29-1,few,CSVSWNTEAFF,TGCAGCGTTTCGTGGAACACTGAAGCTTTCTTT
TRBJ2-5,TRBD2,TRBV6-1,few,CASSDPGGFRETQYF,TGTGCCAGCAGTGACCCGGGAGGCTTTAGAGAGACCCAGTACTTC
TRBJ1-2,-,TRBV20-1,few,CSVGGNGYTF,TGCAGTGTCGGGGGCAATGGCTACACCTTC
TRBJ1-1,-,TRBV7-8,many,CATSETPGPNTEAFF,TGTGCCACCTCTGAGACCCCGGGACCGAACACTGAAGCTTTCTTT